These T cell receptor beta chains were read from a single sample in a study of blood T cell repertoires in COVID-19. Method: immunoSEQ multiplex PCR; TCRdb's copy keeps in-frame clones and lacks some. The top ten clones hold approximately 5.3% of a sample with some 340,000 clones, 80% to 90% of them seen once. The sample consisted of PBMCs or T cells enriched from blood (not recorded which). The receptors shown here come from a woman aged 30 to 39 who had recovered from COVID-19. Both conserved end residues are part of each CDR3. A D gene is named only where the DNA matches it firmly. Rows give clone size only sometimes, using once, few, many, or a class for an expanded clone.

NA,NA,TRBJ1-1,TRBV20-1,CSASPTGRIGTEAFF,TGCAGTGCTAGTCCCACAGGGCGCATAGGGACTGAAGCTTTCTTT
NA,NA,TRBJ1-6,TRBV7-2,CASRLPGRAGSPLHF,TGTGCCAGCAGACTCCCGGGCCGAGCGGGTTCACCCCTCCACTTT
NA,NA,TRBJ1-2,TRBV29-1,CSGADSLHGYTF,TGCAGCGGAGCGGACAGTCTGCATGGCTACACCTTC
NA,NA,TRBJ2-5,TRBV7-8,CASSWAGQQAETQYF,TGTGCCAGCAGCTGGGCGGGTCAGCAGGCAGAGACCCAGTACTTC
NA,TRBD2,TRBJ2-5,TRBV7-9,CASSLAGIAGEETQYF,TGTGCCAGCAGCTTAGCGGGGATAGCGGGGGAAGAGACCCAGTACTTC
NA,TRBD1,TRBJ1-2,TRBV19,CASSVGQVLNYGYTF,TGTGCCAGTAGTGTCGGACAGGTACTTAACTATGGCTACACCTTC
NA,TRBD2,TRBJ2-3,TRBV4-2,CASSRPTDGTSGTFSTDTQYF,TGTGCCAGCAGCCGCCCTACGGACGGGACTAGCGGCACCTTTAGCACAGATACGCAGTATTTT
NA,TRBD2,TRBJ2-3,TRBV19,CASTGSGLVGTDTQYF,TGTGCCAGTACAGGGAGCGGACTAGTAGGCACAGATACGCAGTATTTT
NA,NA,TRBJ1-5,TRBV28,CASSLPYSEQPQHF,TGTGCCAGCAGTTTACCTTACAGTGAACAGCCCCAGCATTTT
NA,TRBD1,TRBJ1-1,TRBV6-5,CASSYWDSMNTEAFF,TGTGCCAGCAGTTACTGGGACAGTATGAACACTGAAGCTTTCTTT
NA,NA,TRBJ2-4,TRBV5-1,CASSPSLIAKNIQYF,TGCGCCAGCAGCCCTAGCCTTATAGCCAAAAACATTCAGTACTTC
few,NA,TRBJ2-1,TRBV24-1,CATSDPRGQQFF,TGTGCCACCAGTGATCCCAGAGGCCAGCAGTTCTTC
NA,TRBD1,TRBJ1-3,TRBV4-1,CASSQPGTGAGNTIYF,TGCGCCAGCAGCCAACCCGGGACAGGGGCTGGAAACACCATATATTTT
NA,NA,TRBJ1-4,TRBV19,CASSMAHFNEKLFF,TGTGCCAGTAGTATGGCCCATTTTAATGAAAAACTGTTTTTT
NA,TRBD1,TRBJ1-1,TRBV25-1,CASTRGPAMNTEAFF,TGTGCCAGCACGAGGGGGCCGGCCATGAACACTGAAGCTTTCTTT
once,TRBD1,TRBJ1-1,TRBV13,CASSSGQGEVVTEAFF,TGTGCCAGCAGCTCCGGACAGGGAGAGGTGGTGACTGAAGCTTTCTTT
once,NA,TRBJ1-2,TRBV15,CATSRDGAAYGYTF,TGTGCCACCAGCAGAGATGGAGCGGCCTATGGCTACACCTTC
NA,TRBD2,TRBJ2-5,TRBV18,CASSPPRTSGSPGETQYF,TGTGCCAGCTCACCACCGAGGACTAGCGGATCCCCGGGGGAGACCCAGTACTTC
NA,NA,TRBJ2-7,TRBV28,CASSFDSYEQYF,TGTGCCAGCAGTTTCGACAGCTACGAGCAGTACTTC
NA,TRBD2,TRBJ2-3,TRBV5-4,CASSFLAGSTDTQYF,TGTGCCAGCAGCTTTTTAGCGGGGTCCACAGATACGCAGTATTTT
NA,TRBD1,TRBJ1-1,TRBV10-3,CAIRTGYTEAFF,TGTGCCATTAGGACAGGGTACACTGAAGCTTTCTTT
NA,NA,TRBJ1-4,TRBV6-5,CASSYSRSETNEKLFF,TGTGCCAGCAGTTACTCGAGGTCCGAAACTAATGAAAAACTGTTTTTT
once,TRBD1,TRBJ1-2,TRBV20-1,CSAKTGDGYTF,TGCAGTGCAAAGACAGGGGATGGCTACACCTTC
NA,TRBD1,TRBJ1-1,TRBV10-3,CAIRLDRGNTEAFF,TGTGCCATCAGATTAGACAGGGGGAACACTGAAGCTTTCTTT
NA,TRBD2,TRBJ2-3,TRBV6-1,CASSEASGFSTDTQYF,TGTGCCAGCAGTGAAGCTAGCGGGTTTAGCACAGATACGCAGTATTTT
NA,TRBD1,TRBJ2-5,TRBV28,CASRDTDRVEETQYF,TGTGCCAGCAGGGACACGGACAGGGTGGAGGAGACCCAGTACTTC
once,NA,TRBJ1-2,TRBV2,CASSETMTPAWYGYTF,TGTGCCAGCAGTGAAACGATGACACCGGCCTGGTATGGCTACACCTTC
once,TRBD1,TRBJ2-7,TRBV6-2/TRBV6-3,CASSFYATLGQVYEQYF,TGTGCCAGCAGTTTCTACGCGACCCTAGGACAGGTATACGAGCAGTACTTC
NA,NA,TRBJ2-7,TRBV2,CASSEGVPSYEQYF,TGTGCCAGCAGTGAAGGAGTGCCTTCCTACGAGCAGTACTTC
few,TRBD1,TRBJ1-5,TRBV7-8,CASSSSPGQEGNQPQHF,TGTGCCAGCAGCTCAAGCCCGGGACAGGAGGGAAATCAGCCCCAGCATTTT
NA,TRBD2,TRBJ2-1,TRBV3-1/TRBV3-2,CASSLSRTSGAQEPYNEQFF,TGTGCCAGCAGCCTATCCAGGACTAGCGGGGCCCAGGAACCTTACAATGAGCAGTTCTTC
NA,NA,TRBJ1-5,TRBV3-1/TRBV3-2,CASSHLRDQPQHF,TGTGCCAGCAGCCACTTGAGGGATCAGCCCCAGCATTTT
NA,NA,TRBJ1-1,TRBV6-4,CASSKDTLNTEAFF,TGTGCCAGCAGTAAGGACACATTGAACACTGAAGCTTTCTTT
NA,NA,TRBJ1-6,TRBV4-1,CASSRLIRQLEHSPLHF,TGCGCCAGCAGCCGCCTGATCAGACAGTTGGAACATTCACCCCTCCACTTT
NA,TRBD2,TRBJ2-2,TRBV30,CAWSWGSGAGELFF,TGTGCCTGGAGTTGGGGTAGCGGGGCCGGGGAGCTGTTTTTT
NA,NA,TRBJ1-4,TRBV20-1,CSASIPKTTNEKLFF,TGCAGTGCTAGTATCCCCAAAACAACTAATGAAAAACTGTTTTTT
NA,TRBD1,TRBJ1-2,TRBV28,CASSRGQWIYGYTF,TGTGCCAGCAGCAGGGGACAGTGGATCTATGGCTACACCTTC
NA,NA,TRBJ2-3,TRBV5-6,CASSIFGRGLTDTQYF,TGTGCCAGCAGCATATTCGGGCGGGGGCTCACAGATACGCAGTATTTT
NA,TRBD1,TRBJ2-3,TRBV7-9,CASGQGAKTQYF,TGTGCCAGCGGACAGGGGGCAAAAACGCAGTATTTT
NA,NA,TRBJ2-7,TRBV4-2,CASSQDRREQYF,TGTGCCAGCAGCCAAGACCGGCGGGAGCAGTACTTC
few,TRBD1,TRBJ1-2,TRBV2,CASSPDRGGYTF,TGTGCCAGCAGTCCGGACAGGGGAGGCTACACCTTC
NA,NA,TRBJ2-5,TRBV5-4,CASSLIWGEETQYF,TGTGCCAGCAGCTTGATATGGGGAGAGGAGACCCAGTACTTC
NA,NA,TRBJ1-5,TRBV6-2/TRBV6-3,CASSTYGNWSNQPQHF,TGTGCCAGCAGTACCTACGGGAATTGGAGCAATCAGCCCCAGCATTTT
once,NA,TRBJ2-7,TRBV7-9,CASSPLTRGEQYF,TGTGCCAGCAGCCCTCTGACTAGAGGTGAGCAGTACTTC
NA,NA,TRBJ1-5,TRBV6-5,CASSLQGNQPQHF,TGTGCCAGCAGCCTACAGGGTAATCAGCCCCAGCATTTT
NA,NA,TRBJ2-7,TRBV10-2,CASTFDPEGYEQYF,TGCGCCAGCACCTTTGACCCCGAGGGCTACGAGCAGTACTTC
NA,TRBD2,TRBJ2-1,TRBV4-2,CASSQVRDYGGNEQFF,TGTGCCAGCAGCCAAGTTCGGGACTACGGGGGGAATGAGCAGTTCTTC
NA,TRBD1,TRBJ2-1,TRBV11-2,CASSTRQGFARFNEQFF,TGTGCCAGCAGCACCCGACAGGGCTTCGCTAGGTTCAATGAGCAGTTCTTC
NA,TRBD1,TRBJ1-2,TRBV29-1,CSADRGLNYGYTF,TGCAGCGCAGACAGGGGGCTAAACTATGGCTACACCTTC